These T cell receptor beta chains were read from a single sample in a study of molecular identifiers for immune sequencing clone quantification. MiXCR, run by TCRdb on the PCR reads, gives a single entry per CDR3 protein. Here the sample spans roughly 630,000 distinct CDR3 sequences, about 25% being singletons. The source material was naive CD8+ T cells from blood, with Jurkat cell RNA spiked in. Receptors were obtained from a human donor in good health. Some libraries in this study had Jurkat cell RNA spiked in. The conserved cysteine and the conserved F or W are not part of the CDR3 here. The order of the fields is CDR3 protein, V gene, J gene.

CDR3aa: SARDLPQGTTSSYNSPLH; v_gene: TRBV20-1; j_gene: TRBJ1-6
CDR3aa: ASSQDSRRGVWEKLF; v_gene: TRBV4-1; j_gene: TRBJ1-4
CDR3aa: ASGSRGGGLTDTQY; v_gene: TRBV9; j_gene: TRBJ2-3
CDR3aa: ASSQDSRTPNSPLH; v_gene: TRBV3-1; j_gene: TRBJ1-6
CDR3aa: ASSLLAGGYNEQY; v_gene: TRBV7-2; j_gene: TRBJ2-7
CDR3aa: ASSLGGGGADEQF; v_gene: TRBV7-9; j_gene: TRBJ2-1
CDR3aa: ASSLQGPSGANVLT; v_gene: TRBV5-1; j_gene: TRBJ2-6
CDR3aa: ASGPPNTGELF; v_gene: TRBV14; j_gene: TRBJ2-2
CDR3aa: ASGGGYRDTDTQY; v_gene: TRBV25-1; j_gene: TRBJ2-3
CDR3aa: ASSSRGLAGEQY; v_gene: TRBV27; j_gene: TRBJ2-7
CDR3aa: ASSPAGSYVQY; v_gene: TRBV7-6; j_gene: TRBJ2-7
CDR3aa: ASSPFGDSHAGTDTQY; v_gene: TRBV6-2/TRBV6-3; j_gene: TRBJ2-3
CDR3aa: ASSPSRGPPVDEQF; v_gene: TRBV7-9; j_gene: TRBJ2-1
CDR3aa: ASSIPGLAYEQY; v_gene: TRBV7-9; j_gene: TRBJ2-7
CDR3aa: ASSSPGGSNTEAF; v_gene: TRBV7-9; j_gene: TRBJ1-1
CDR3aa: ASSEYETAYGYT; v_gene: TRBV2; j_gene: TRBJ1-2
CDR3aa: ASSREGRVIYEQY; v_gene: TRBV4-3; j_gene: TRBJ2-7
CDR3aa: ASSLVAGGSDTQY; v_gene: TRBV11-2; j_gene: TRBJ2-3
CDR3aa: ASSFTAQGTDSYEQY; v_gene: TRBV7-9; j_gene: TRBJ2-7
CDR3aa: ASSSTGTQNSPLH; v_gene: TRBV13; j_gene: TRBJ1-6
CDR3aa: SAREYDPDTPNYGYT; v_gene: TRBV20-1; j_gene: TRBJ1-2
CDR3aa: SASTSGYNEQF; v_gene: TRBV20-1; j_gene: TRBJ2-1
CDR3aa: ASSMYRDGETQY; v_gene: TRBV19; j_gene: TRBJ2-5
CDR3aa: ASSFPGEGQETQY; v_gene: TRBV28; j_gene: TRBJ2-5
CDR3aa: ASHSSVLTDTQY; v_gene: TRBV5-4; j_gene: TRBJ2-3
CDR3aa: ASSLGTGSFQY; v_gene: TRBV5-1; j_gene: TRBJ2-4
CDR3aa: ASSARQGTLGETQY; v_gene: TRBV6-6; j_gene: TRBJ2-5
CDR3aa: ASSQDYPGEETQY; v_gene: TRBV4-3; j_gene: TRBJ2-5
CDR3aa: ASSHEWTSGGVSHEQF; v_gene: TRBV4-3; j_gene: TRBJ2-1
CDR3aa: TSSLGGQGANEQY; v_gene: TRBV12-3/TRBV12-4; j_gene: TRBJ2-7
CDR3aa: ASSVPTGISVSDTQY; v_gene: TRBV9; j_gene: TRBJ2-3
CDR3aa: ASSFDWGLAPSTDTQY; v_gene: TRBV11-2; j_gene: TRBJ2-3
CDR3aa: ASSIGGPEQF; v_gene: TRBV5-1; j_gene: TRBJ2-1
CDR3aa: ASSRGLPHLGEQY; v_gene: TRBV27; j_gene: TRBJ2-7
CDR3aa: SARDLGVEDTQY; v_gene: TRBV20-1; j_gene: TRBJ2-3
CDR3aa: AGSLGWGPEGNTIY; v_gene: TRBV5-3; j_gene: TRBJ1-3
CDR3aa: ASSLAGTGGTYEQY; v_gene: TRBV5-8; j_gene: TRBJ2-7
CDR3aa: ASSLFGGAKCEQY; v_gene: TRBV7-9; j_gene: TRBJ2-7
CDR3aa: ASSLASFTDTQY; v_gene: TRBV12-3/TRBV12-4; j_gene: TRBJ2-3
CDR3aa: ASTTRGGVTDTQY; v_gene: TRBV27; j_gene: TRBJ2-3
CDR3aa: ASSESWDNYGYT; v_gene: TRBV6-4; j_gene: TRBJ1-2
CDR3aa: ASSYSNVMTDTEAF; v_gene: TRBV6-5; j_gene: TRBJ1-1
CDR3aa: ASSVGLRDINNEQF; v_gene: TRBV7-2; j_gene: TRBJ2-1
CDR3aa: ASAPRQALQETQY; v_gene: TRBV7-6; j_gene: TRBJ2-5
CDR3aa: ASSQEPVYGGRDEQF; v_gene: TRBV4-3; j_gene: TRBJ2-1
CDR3aa: ASSARWAEGEAF; v_gene: TRBV4-3; j_gene: TRBJ1-1